This TCR beta chain came from a study of T cells in Graves' hyperthyroidism and ophthalmopathy. From RNA transcripts, TCR beta CDR3 regions were amplified. The primer set for the first-round RT-PCR of the TCR CDR3 was HTBI. TCRdb called the multiplex PCR reads again in MiXCR, with one record for every CDR3 protein. This sample has 500,000 to 800,000 distinct CDR3 sequences, with 13% to 15% found just once. V lost 3 bases, J lost 9 bases, and 15 bases lay in between. This CDR3 region has 14 residues. Germline V CDR1 and CDR2: MNHEY, SMNVEV (reference sequence). This clonotype showed up many times. The chain couples TRBV27 to TRBJ2-1; D is uncertain. The sequenced sample was blood. The TCR comes from a woman between 50 and 59 years old with Graves' ophthalmopathy. Here the CDR3 reads CASSLTTEDLEQFF. In nucleotides, the CDR3 is TGTGCCAGCAGTTTGACAACAGAGGACCTTGAGCAGTTCTTC.